Listed below are T cell receptor beta chains from one sample, sequenced in a study of blood T cell repertoires in COVID-19. This table comes from immunoSEQ multiplex PCR, and its TCRdb copy is limited to in-frame clones, with some not included. The data contain roughly 300,000 clones, approximately 83% of them singletons. Sequenced sample: peripheral blood. The receptors originated from a woman in her 50s who had recovered from COVID-19. CDR3s include the opening cysteine and the closing phenylalanine or tryptophan. Clone size is not always given. Where it is, it says once, few, many or a class for expanded clones.

TRBV5-6	TRBJ2-1	.	CASSLGVGSGSWNEQFF
TRBV3-1/TRBV3-2	TRBJ1-3	.	CASSQSEAGNTIYF
TRBV18	TRBJ2-5	.	CASSKGQGVETQYF
TRBV5-1	TRBJ1-2	.	CASSRQPDGDGYTF
TRBV30	TRBJ1-2	.	CAWSVKAGYGYTF
TRBV10-3	TRBJ2-5	once	CAISESFFSDRGETQYF
TRBV2	TRBJ1-5	.	CASRLRGSNQPQHF
TRBV28	TRBJ2-6	.	CASSQQGSVGANVLTF
TRBV3-1/TRBV3-2	TRBJ1-1	.	CASSSGGRGRTEAFF
TRBV5-6	TRBJ2-3	.	CASSLPTGVTDTQYF
TRBV5-8	TRBJ2-7	few	CASSSQWGLTHEQYF
TRBV28	TRBJ2-7	few	CASRGLPYEQYF
TRBV27	TRBJ2-5	.	CASSYFRGPPRETQYF
TRBV15	TRBJ2-2	once	CATSRDRGDPTNTGELFF
TRBV10-2	TRBJ2-3	.	CASSPWTSGRTDTQYF
TRBV27	TRBJ2-7	.	CASSLGLAGNYEQYF
TRBV7-6	TRBJ1-1	.	CASSLQQGAEAFF
TRBV28	TRBJ1-6	.	CASSLYGSGGGYNSPLHF
TRBV7-3	TRBJ2-2	.	CASSLAENTGELFF
TRBV5-1	TRBJ1-1	.	CASSLGGTGMRNTEAFF
TRBV5-6	TRBJ1-1	.	CASSLRGGQNTEAFF
TRBV7-3	TRBJ2-7	.	CASSLFPGGEYEQYF
TRBV7-2	TRBJ2-7	few	CASSLVPQQRGEQYF
TRBV5-1	TRBJ1-1	.	CASSLERAKDTEAFF
TRBV30	TRBJ1-4	.	CAWSGRTFKEKLFF
TRBV7-9	TRBJ1-1	few	CASSLIGGRTEAFF
TRBV12-3/TRBV12-4	TRBJ1-2	.	CASSLSVYGYTF
TRBV6-5	TRBJ1-1	few	CAGGDADRKNTEAFF
TRBV7-2	TRBJ2-1	once	CASSLRQGKNEQFF
TRBV19	TRBJ1-5	.	CASSARYEGVNQPQHF
TRBV19	TRBJ1-1	.	CAAYGGSLNTEAFF
TRBV30	TRBJ1-5	once	CAWSPSGTGPYSNQPQHF
TRBV7-9	TRBJ2-3	.	CASSPGLSTDTQYF
TRBV4-1	TRBJ2-5	.	CASSHPGLTGETQYF
TRBV19	TRBJ1-2	many	CASSIGRAGYTF
TRBV10-3	TRBJ2-1	.	CAISESVASGSSYNEQFF
TRBV6-2/TRBV6-3	TRBJ2-7	.	CASSSAGADYEQYF
TRBV28	TRBJ1-4	.	CASRNTGRKLFF
TRBV7-2	TRBJ2-2	.	CASSLVAGPAGELFF
TRBV24-1	TRBJ2-2	.	CATSVQGNTGELFF
TRBV19	TRBJ2-2	.	CASTGGGYTGELFF
TRBV5-1	TRBJ1-2	.	CASSQGLRTSNYGYTF
TRBV7-2	TRBJ2-2	.	CASSRALAGGRELFF
TRBV7-9	TRBJ2-2	.	CASSERVKITGELFF
TRBV5-4	TRBJ2-6	.	CASSWTRTGVFSGANVLTF
TRBV19	TRBJ1-3	once	CASSPSGYQSGNTIYF
TRBV10-3	TRBJ1-3	.	CAILRNSISGNTIYF
TRBV19	TRBJ1-1	.	CASSPQRQGAPEAFF
TRBV5-1	TRBJ2-7	.	CASSFEVPYEQYF
TRBV2	TRBJ2-3	.	CASSRPSGGASDTQYF
TRBV18	TRBJ1-2	.	CASSPLGQVGYGYTF